Below, 23 T cell receptor beta chains from the same sample are listed, as sequenced in a study of blood T cell repertoires in COVID-19. Sequenced by immunoSEQ multiplex PCR; TCRdb stores in-frame clones only, minus some. The table includes some 180,000 clones, 76% detected once. Material: peripheral blood. The receptor source for this set is a woman aged 45 to 65 with active or convalescent COVID-19.

The chain links TRBV19 to TRBJ1-5, with TRBD1 as a possible D gene (5 bases). The germline gives CDR1 LNHDA, CDR2 SQIVND (reference sequence). V lost 1 base and J lost 5, with 12 bases in between. The CDR3 covers 15 residues. CDR3 sequence (DNA): TGTGCCAGTAGTATAGTAGAGGGAGGGGATCAGCCCCAGCATTTT. Translating it yields CASSIVEGGDQPQHF.

CDR3 protein: CASQTGPQGPQHF. In DNA, the CDR3 is TGTGCCAGCCAAACCGGCCCCCAGGGACCCCAGCATTTT. The chain combines TRBV6-6 with TRBJ1-5, with D perhaps matching TRBD1 (5 bases). Looked up from germline, CDR1 is MNHNY and CDR2 is SVGAGI (reference sequence). The CDR3 is 13 amino acids. With 8 bases removed from V and 10 bases from J, the gap between germline ends came to 18 bases.

This rearrangement joins TRBV28 to TRBJ2-7; possibly TRBD1 for D (6 bases). Trimming left V 6 bases short and J 2 bases short, with 11 bases between. Germline V gene sequence: CDR1 MDHEN, CDR2 SYDVKM. This CDR3 region has 13 residues. CDR3 residues: CASRPQGTYEQYF. In nucleotides, the CDR3 is TGTGCCAGCAGACCACAGGGCACCTACGAGCAGTACTTC.

The chain employs TRBV5-4 and TRBJ2-2; no definite D call. The V gene lost 1 base and the J gene lost 5 bases, with 3 bases spanning the gap. Germline V gene sequence: CDR1 SGHNT, CDR2 YYREEE (reference sequence). The length of the CDR3 is 12 residues. The CDR3 reads CASSLPTGELFF. The CDR3 DNA reads TGTGCCAGCAGCTTGCCTACCGGGGAGCTGTTTTTT. Combining the CDR3 with reference TRBV5-4 and TRBJ2-2 gives the whole variable domain ETGVTQSPTHLIKTRGQQVTLRCSSQSGHNTVSWYQQALGQGPQFIFQYYREEENGRGNFPPRFSGLQFPNYSSELNVNALELDDSALYLCASSLPTGELFFGEGSRLTVL.

J is TRBJ2-1 and V is TRBV4-1; TRBD2 matches at 8 bases. The germline CDR1 and CDR2 sequences are MGHRA and YSYEKL. The junction had 9 bases not matched to a gene; V was cut back by 0 bases and J by 8 bases. The CDR3 is 16 residues long. The DNA for the CDR3 is TGCGCCAGCAGCCAAGAACTAGCGGTTACTGAGGATGAGCAGTTCTTC. Translated, it gives CASSQELAVTEDEQFF.

The chain recombines TRBV28 with TRBJ1-1, with D perhaps TRBD1 (6 bases). Germline lookup yields CDR1 MDHEN and CDR2 SYDVKM. V was clipped by 3 bases and J by 1 base, with 9 bases between them. This CDR3 contains 14 residues. The CDR3 DNA follows: TGTGCCAGCAGTTTGGACAGCCCGAACACTGAAGCTTTCTTT. Translating gives CASSLDSPNTEAFF.

This clone showed up just a few times. This chain connects TRBV9 to TRBJ2-1, with a tentative D call TRBD2 (6 bases). The CDR3 is made up of 15 amino acids. From germline, CDR1 is SGDLS and CDR2 YYNGEE. V lost 0 bases and J 4 bases, leaving 11 bases between the germline ends. This CDR3 is CASSVGGSGYNEQFF. CDR3 DNA sequence: TGTGCCAGCAGCGTAGGAGGTAGCGGATACAATGAGCAGTTCTTC.

The V and J genes are TRBV6-1 and TRBJ2-7; D is possibly TRBD2 (5 bases). V lost 2 bases and J 6 bases, leaving 17 bases between the germline ends. Looked up from germline, CDR1 is MNHNS and CDR2 is SASEGT. This CDR3 region has 15 residues. The CDR3, as DNA: TGTGCCAGCAGTGAAAATGCCGGGGAATTTGCCGAGCAGTACTTC. It codes for CASSENAGEFAEQYF.

The chain links TRBV7-2 to TRBJ2-1, with TRBD2 as a possible D gene (5 bases). This CDR3 spans 16 amino acids. The ends were cut back, 1 base at V and 9 bases at J, with 19 bases in the middle. The germline V gene encodes CDR1 SGHTA and CDR2 FQGNSA. CDR3 DNA: TGTGCCAGCAGCTTAGGAGGCCTAGCCCCTTCTAGTGAGCAGTTCTTC. Translation: CASSLGGLAPSSEQFF.

This clone was detected only a few times. This rearrangement joins TRBV5-4 to TRBJ2-1; 16 bases align to TRBD2. The germline CDR1 and CDR2 sequences are SGHNT and YYREEE (reference sequence). V shed 2 bases and J 4 bases; nucleotides not matched to a gene: 9. The CDR3 is 19 residues long. The CDR3 DNA sequence: TGTGCCAGCAGCTTTGATGGGACTAGCGGGGGGGCTTGGTACAATGAGCAGTTCTTC. As protein: CASSFDGTSGGAWYNEQFF.

The genes are TRBV6-5 and TRBJ2-5; tentatively, D is TRBD2 (5 bases). The CDR3 loop spans 16 amino acids. CDR1 is MNHEY and CDR2 is SVGAGI in the germline V gene. V shed 0 bases and J shed 5 bases, with 16 bases lying between them. The CDR3, as DNA: TGTGCCAGCAGTTACTCGCGGGCTACTCCGCCGGAGACCCAGTACTTC. It specifies CASSYSRATPPETQYF.

CDR3 in DNA: TGTGCCAGCAGGGGGGACACCAATCAGCCCCAGCATTTT. It specifies CASRGDTNQPQHF. The genes are TRBV2 and TRBJ1-5; D is possibly TRBD1 (6 bases). CDR3 length: 13 residues. The V and J ends lost 6 bases and 3 bases respectively, with 9 bases between them. Germline CDR1 is SNHLY and CDR2 is FYNNEI.

The chain links TRBV4-3 to TRBJ2-3; weak D call: TRBD1 (6 bases). Germline CDR1 and CDR2: LGHNA and YSLEER. The CDR3 length is 13 residues. Between the trimmed V and J ends, which lost 6 bases and 5 bases, there was a span of 12 bases. The CDR3 spells CASRGAPGDTQYF. The CDR3 nucleotides read TGCGCCAGCAGGGGGGCCCCTGGAGATACGCAGTATTTT.

The J gene is TRBJ2-6, the V gene TRBV27; 12 bases agree with TRBD1. Germline trimming cut 6 bases from V and 3 bases from J; bases unmatched to any gene: 3. Germline V gene lookup returns CDR1 MNHEY and CDR2 SMNVEV (reference sequence). The CDR3 runs 16 residues. CDR3 coding DNA: TGTGCCAGCAGGGGACAGGGGGCGCGTGGGGCCAACGTCCTGACTTTC. Amino acids: CASRGQGARGANVLTF.

The genes are TRBV7-2 and TRBJ2-2; TRBD1 is a possible D gene (5 bases). The V gene lost 4 bases and the J gene lost 1 base, with 10 bases spanning the gap. CDR1 is SGHTA, CDR2 FQGNSA, per germline. This CDR3 is built from 15 residues. CDR3 protein: CASSWQTGNTGELFF. As DNA, the CDR3 is TGTGCCAGCAGCTGGCAAACAGGGAACACCGGGGAGCTGTTTTTT.

The genes are TRBV19 and TRBJ1-1; no clear D gene. In germline, CDR1 is LNHDA, CDR2 SQIVND (reference sequence). V was cut by 3 bases and J by 0 bases, with 14 bases left in between. CDR3 length equals 16 residues. CDR3 nucleotides: TGTGCCAGTAGTATCCCGGGAAATGCCATGAACACTGAAGCTTTCTTT. Encoded protein: CASSIPGNAMNTEAFF.

The rearrangement uses TRBV19 and TRBJ2-7; 7 bases line up with TRBD2. The junction had 8 bases not matched to a gene; V was cut back by 3 bases and J by 6 bases. Germline-derived CDR1 and CDR2 are LNHDA and SQIVND (reference sequence). The CDR3 has 14 amino acids. The CDR3 spells CASSIREEPTEQYF. In DNA, the CDR3 is TGTGCCAGTAGTATCCGGGAGGAGCCTACCGAGCAGTACTTC.

V gene TRBV18 combines with J gene TRBJ2-5, with D perhaps matching TRBD1 (5 bases). Germline values: CDR1 KGHSH, CDR2 LQKENI. The CDR3 loop spans 16 amino acids. V was trimmed by 2 bases and J by 2 bases, leaving 15 bases between them. The CDR3 sequence is CASSPVNRMGQETQYF. In DNA form, the CDR3 reads TGTGCCAGCTCACCAGTGAACAGGATGGGGCAAGAGACCCAGTACTTC.

CDR3 residues: CASSLTGQGIREQFF. The CDR3 DNA follows: TGTGCCAGCAGCTTAACTGGACAGGGGATACGTGAGCAGTTCTTC. The gene calls are TRBV7-2 and TRBJ2-1, with 9 bases matching TRBD1. CDR1 is SGHTA and CDR2 is FQGNSA in the germline V gene. V lost 2 bases to trimming and J lost 9 bases; unmatched junction nucleotides: 8. The CDR3 totals 15 residues. Full variable domain (remainder filled in from reference TRBV7-2 and TRBJ2-1): GAGVSQSPSNKVTEKGKDVELRCDPISGHTALYWYRQSLGQGLEFLIYFQGNSAPDKSGLPSDRFSAERTGGSVSTLTIQRTQQEDSAVYLCASSLTGQGIREQFFGPGTRLTVL.

The V gene is TRBV29-1, the J gene TRBJ1-2; D not resolved. Per germline, CDR1 SQVTM and CDR2 ANQGSEA. Trimming pared 1 base from V and 2 bases from J, leaving 11 bases between. CDR3 length equals 14 residues. CDR3 nucleotides: TGCAGCGTTGAAGGAGCACAGCTGAACTATGGCTACACCTTC. Translated: CSVEGAQLNYGYTF.

The genes are TRBV4-3 and TRBJ2-5; maybe TRBD2 (6 bases). CDR1 and CDR2 from the germline V gene are LGHNA and YSLEER. This CDR3 is 14 amino acids long. Trimming took 2 bases from V and 5 from J, leaving 12 bases between them. CDR3 residues: CASSQSGVSETQYF. As DNA, the CDR3 is TGCGCCAGCAGCCAATCGGGGGTATCGGAGACCCAGTACTTC.

The chain couples TRBV2 to TRBJ2-1; D remains unclear. CDR3 length equals 17 residues. Looked up from germline, CDR1 is SNHLY and CDR2 is FYNNEI. Between the trimmed V and J ends, which lost 5 bases and 1 base, there was a span of 18 bases. CDR3 DNA sequence: TGTGCCAGCAGTCGTAAACTACTCCCGGGTTCCTACAATGAGCAGTTCTTC. Residues: CASSRKLLPGSYNEQFF.

The chain recombines TRBV6-5 with TRBJ1-1, with 11 bases aligning to TRBD1. The CDR3 has 15 amino acids. V was clipped by 6 bases and J by 4 bases; unmatched bases: 7. Germline V CDR1 and CDR2: MNHEY, SVGAGI. The DNA for the CDR3 is TGTGCCAGCAGAGAGGACAGGGGGCAGGGCACTGAAGCTTTCTTT. Its protein is CASREDRGQGTEAFF.